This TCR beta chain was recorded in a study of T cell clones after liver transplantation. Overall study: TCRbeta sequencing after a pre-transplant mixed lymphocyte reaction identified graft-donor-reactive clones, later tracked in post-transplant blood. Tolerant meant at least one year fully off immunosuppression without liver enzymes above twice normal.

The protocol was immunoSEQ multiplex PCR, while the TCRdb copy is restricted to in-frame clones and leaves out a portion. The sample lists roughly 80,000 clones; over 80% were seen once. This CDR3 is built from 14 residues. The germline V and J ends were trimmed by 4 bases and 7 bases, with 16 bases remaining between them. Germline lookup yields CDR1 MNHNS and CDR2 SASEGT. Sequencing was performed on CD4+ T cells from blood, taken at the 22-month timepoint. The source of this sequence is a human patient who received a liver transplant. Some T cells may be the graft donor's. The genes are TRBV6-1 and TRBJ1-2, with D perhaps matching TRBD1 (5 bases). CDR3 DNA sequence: TGTGCCAGCAGTGGACAGCTAGTCTTGAGTGGCTACACCTTC. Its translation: CASSGQLVLSGYTF.